The present TCR beta chain was sequenced within a study of blood T cell repertoires in COVID-19 (dated by TCRdb to the early 2020s). Broadly, across the study: Samples covering the acute and convalescent phases of COVID-19 were provided by collaborators in the United States, Italy and Spain. The material from the prospective study consisted of cDNA or gDNA derived from T cells, B-cell-depleted T cells, or PBMCs. Deeply sampled blood TCRbeta repertoires from subjects exposed to, actively infected with, or recovered from COVID-19 were included in the dataset. The repertoires were released in a freely available public database intended as a resource for research on the immune response to SARS-CoV-2. Samples came from the ongoing ImmuneRACE study (first 160 participants) plus 1,254 subjects from 6 global collaborators. The sample metadata nearly always contained a de-identified subject ID, COVID-19 status, age in years and sex. Where HLA class I and class II types were available, the types were taken from metadata supplied by the sample provider, not from assay-based typing. General conclusions and limits of the study: The amount of clinical and demographic metadata varied by source and participant and was provided uncurated.

Compared with germline, V lacks 8 bases and J lacks 6 bases; bases without a gene match: 3. The CDR3, cysteine through phenylalanine, is 13 amino acids long. Just CDR3 DNA is preserved here, 39 bases in frame from base 1. Reading the germline V gene gives CDR1 WSHSY and CDR2 SAAADI. For this clone: The clone's antigen remains unknown. No clone much larger than this one lies a single base away; base qualities are absent.

The immunoSEQ Assay, a bias-controlled multiplex PCR, was used to amplify TCRbeta CDR3 regions from genomic DNA. Regarding the original processing steps: The number of nucleated cells in each sample was estimated by amplification of reference gene primers within the assay. To quantify the absolute abundance of each unique TCRbeta CDR3 rearrangement, sequence reads were collapsed and filtered. For each sample, productive Simpson clonality was calculated by taking the square root of Simpson's diversity index across productive rearrangements. Entries here come from immuneACCESS through TCRdb and include only in-frame sequences with V and J called. Some clones fail to appear in such tables; in the studies checked, an unresolved V gene covers under half of the shortfall, and the cause of the remainder is unknown. The V and J calls and clone size were taken over from that table, and D and trimming were inferred from the DNA. Present in this sample are 150,000 to 200,000 clones, about 85% of which were seen just once. Roughly 24% of the sample lies in the top ten.

The collaborating institutions used their own protocols to collect whole blood in K2EDTA tubes. For TCRbeta analysis, collaborators shipped samples in one of three forms: frozen whole blood, isolated PBMCs, or DNA extracted from either of those sample types. The material sequenced was peripheral blood. The clonotype comes from a man between 60 and 70 years old with acute or convalescent COVID-19. The V and J genes are TRBV10-2 and TRBJ2-1; TRBD2 fits 11 bases in the junction. CDR3 loop: CASRTSGFNEQFF. The bases are TGCGCCAGCCGGACTAGCGGGTTCAATGAGCAGTTCTTC.